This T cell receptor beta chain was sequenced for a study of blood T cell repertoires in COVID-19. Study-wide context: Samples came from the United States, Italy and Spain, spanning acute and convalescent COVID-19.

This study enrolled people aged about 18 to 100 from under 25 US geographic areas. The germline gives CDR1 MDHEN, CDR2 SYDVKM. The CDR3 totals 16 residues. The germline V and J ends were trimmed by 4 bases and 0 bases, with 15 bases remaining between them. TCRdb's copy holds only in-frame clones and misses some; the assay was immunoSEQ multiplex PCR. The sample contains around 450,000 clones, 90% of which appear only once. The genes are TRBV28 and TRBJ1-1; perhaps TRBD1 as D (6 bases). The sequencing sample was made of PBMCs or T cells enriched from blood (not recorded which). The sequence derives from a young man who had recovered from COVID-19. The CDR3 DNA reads TGTGCCAGCAGTTCAGTCAACAGGGTCATGAACACTGAAGCTTTCTTT. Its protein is CASSSVNRVMNTEAFF.